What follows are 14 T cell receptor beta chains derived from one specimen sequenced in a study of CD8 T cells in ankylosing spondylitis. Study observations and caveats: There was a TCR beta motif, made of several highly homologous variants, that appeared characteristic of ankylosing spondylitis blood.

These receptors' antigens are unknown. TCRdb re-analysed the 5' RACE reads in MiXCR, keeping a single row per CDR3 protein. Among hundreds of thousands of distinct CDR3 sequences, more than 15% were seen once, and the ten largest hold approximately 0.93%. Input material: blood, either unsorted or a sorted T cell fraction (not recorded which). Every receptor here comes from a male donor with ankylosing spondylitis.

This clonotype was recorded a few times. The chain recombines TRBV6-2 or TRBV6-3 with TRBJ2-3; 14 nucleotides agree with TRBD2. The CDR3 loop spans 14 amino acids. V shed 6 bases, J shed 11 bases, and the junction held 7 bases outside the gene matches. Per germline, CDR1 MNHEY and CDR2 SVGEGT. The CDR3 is CASSRLAGGPRQYF. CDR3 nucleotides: TGTGCCAGCAGCAGACTAGCGGGAGGGCCAAGGCAGTATTTT.

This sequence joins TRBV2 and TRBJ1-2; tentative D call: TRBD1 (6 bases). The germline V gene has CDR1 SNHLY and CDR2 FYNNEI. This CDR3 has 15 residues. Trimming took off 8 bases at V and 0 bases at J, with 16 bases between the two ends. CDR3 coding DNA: TGTGCCAGCGTTCAAGGGGGGGGAGCTAACTATGGCTACACCTTC. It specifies CASVQGGGANYGYTF. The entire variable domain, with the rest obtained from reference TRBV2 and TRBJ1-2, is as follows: EPEVTQTPSHQVTQMGQEVILRCVPISNHLYFYWYRQILGQKVEFLVSFYNNEISEKSEIFDDQFSVERPDGSNFTLKIRSTKLEDSAMYFCASVQGGGANYGYTFGSGTRLTVV.

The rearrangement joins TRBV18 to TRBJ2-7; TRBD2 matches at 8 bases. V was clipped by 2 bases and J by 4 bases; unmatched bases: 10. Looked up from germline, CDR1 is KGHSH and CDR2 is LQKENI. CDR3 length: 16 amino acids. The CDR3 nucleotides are TGTGCCAGCTCACCATCTATTAGCGGGGCCCTTTACGAGCAGTACTTC. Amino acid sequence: CASSPSISGALYEQYF. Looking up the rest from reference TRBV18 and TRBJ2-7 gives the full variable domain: NAGVMQNPRHLVRRRGQEARLRCSPMKGHSHVYWYRQLPEEGLKFMVYLQKENIIDESGMPKERFSAEFPKEGPSILRIQQVVRGDSAAYFCASSPSISGALYEQYFGPGTRLTVT.

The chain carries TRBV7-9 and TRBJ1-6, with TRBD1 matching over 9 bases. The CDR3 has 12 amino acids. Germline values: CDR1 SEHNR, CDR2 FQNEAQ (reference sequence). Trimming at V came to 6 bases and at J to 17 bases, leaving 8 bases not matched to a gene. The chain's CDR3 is CASSRQGGIIHF. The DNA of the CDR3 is TGTGCCAGCAGTCGACAGGGGGGGATAATCCACTTT.

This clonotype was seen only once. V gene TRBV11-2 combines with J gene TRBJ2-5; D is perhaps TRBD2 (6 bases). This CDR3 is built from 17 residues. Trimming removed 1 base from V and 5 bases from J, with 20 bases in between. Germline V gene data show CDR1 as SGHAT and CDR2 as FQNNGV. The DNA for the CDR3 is TGTGCCAGCAGCTTAGGGGGGGTGGACCCCCACAGGGAGACCCAGTACTTC. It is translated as CASSLGGVDPHRETQYF.

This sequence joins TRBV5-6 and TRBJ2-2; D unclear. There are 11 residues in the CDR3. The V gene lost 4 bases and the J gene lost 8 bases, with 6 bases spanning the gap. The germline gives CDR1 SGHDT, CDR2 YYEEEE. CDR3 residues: CASSRRGELFF. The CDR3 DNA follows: TGTGCCAGCAGCAGAAGAGGGGAGCTGTTTTTT.

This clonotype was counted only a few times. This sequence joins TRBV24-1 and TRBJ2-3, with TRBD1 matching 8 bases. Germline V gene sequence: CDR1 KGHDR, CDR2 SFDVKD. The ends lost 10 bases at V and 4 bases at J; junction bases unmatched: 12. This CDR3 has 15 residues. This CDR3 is CATGQGEMGSDTQYF. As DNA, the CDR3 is TGTGCCACTGGACAGGGCGAAATGGGCTCAGATACGCAGTATTTT.

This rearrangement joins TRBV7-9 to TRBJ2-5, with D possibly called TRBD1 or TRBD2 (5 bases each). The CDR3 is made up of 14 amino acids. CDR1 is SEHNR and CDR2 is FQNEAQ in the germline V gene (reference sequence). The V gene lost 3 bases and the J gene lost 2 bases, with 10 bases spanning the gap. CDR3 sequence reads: CASSFSGHQETQYF. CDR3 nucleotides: TGTGCCAGCAGCTTCTCGGGGCATCAAGAGACCCAGTACTTC.

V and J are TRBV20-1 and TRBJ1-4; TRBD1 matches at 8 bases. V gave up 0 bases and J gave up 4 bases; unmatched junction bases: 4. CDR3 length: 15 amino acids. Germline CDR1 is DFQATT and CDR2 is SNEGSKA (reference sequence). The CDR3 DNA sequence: TGCAGTGCTAGAGAGATGACAGGGGTTAATGAAAAACTGTTTTTT. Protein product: CSAREMTGVNEKLFF.

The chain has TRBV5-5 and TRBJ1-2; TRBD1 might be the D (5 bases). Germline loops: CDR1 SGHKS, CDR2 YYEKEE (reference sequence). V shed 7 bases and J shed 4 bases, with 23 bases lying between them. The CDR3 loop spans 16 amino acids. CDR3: CASLWGTELRGYGYTF. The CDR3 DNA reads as TGTGCCAGCCTATGGGGGACGGAACTACGGGGCTATGGCTACACCTTC.

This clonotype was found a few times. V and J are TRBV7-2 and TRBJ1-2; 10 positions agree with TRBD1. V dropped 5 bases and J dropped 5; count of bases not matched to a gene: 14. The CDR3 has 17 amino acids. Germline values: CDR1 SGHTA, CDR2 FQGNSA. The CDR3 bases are TGTGCCAGCAGCCTTATAGGCTGGGACAGGGGCGAGTATGGCTACACCTTC. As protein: CASSLIGWDRGEYGYTF. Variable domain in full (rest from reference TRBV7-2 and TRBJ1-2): GAGVSQSPSNKVTEKGKDVELRCDPISGHTALYWYRQSLGQGLEFLIYFQGNSAPDKSGLPSDRFSAERTGGSVSTLTIQRTQQEDSAVYLCASSLIGWDRGEYGYTFGSGTRLTVV.

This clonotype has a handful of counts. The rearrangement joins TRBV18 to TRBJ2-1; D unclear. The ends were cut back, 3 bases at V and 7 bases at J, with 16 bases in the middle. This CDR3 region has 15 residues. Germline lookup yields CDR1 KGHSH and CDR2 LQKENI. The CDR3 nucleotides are TGTGCCAGCTCACCGGGCTCTCCACGCGCGAATGAGCAGTTCTTC. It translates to CASSPGSPRANEQFF.

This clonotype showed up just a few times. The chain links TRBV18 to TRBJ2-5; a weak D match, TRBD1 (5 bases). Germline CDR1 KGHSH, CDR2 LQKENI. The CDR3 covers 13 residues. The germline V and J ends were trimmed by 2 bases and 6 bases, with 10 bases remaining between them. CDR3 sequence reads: CASSPTDSKTQYF. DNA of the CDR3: TGTGCCAGCTCACCAACTGACAGCAAGACCCAGTACTTC. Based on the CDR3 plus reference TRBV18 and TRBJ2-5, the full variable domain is NAGVMQNPRHLVRRRGQEARLRCSPMKGHSHVYWYRQLPEEGLKFMVYLQKENIIDESGMPKERFSAEFPKEGPSILRIQQVVRGDSAAYFCASSPTDSKTQYFGPGTRLLVL.

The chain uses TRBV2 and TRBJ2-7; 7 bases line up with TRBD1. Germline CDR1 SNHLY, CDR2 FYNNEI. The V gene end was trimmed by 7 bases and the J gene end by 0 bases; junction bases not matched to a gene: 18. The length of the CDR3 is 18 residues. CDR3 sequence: CASTRKFPGTDSSYEQYF. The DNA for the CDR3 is TGTGCCAGCACTCGAAAATTTCCCGGGACAGATAGCTCCTACGAGCAGTACTTC.